Below, 14 T cell receptor beta chains from the same sample are listed, as sequenced in a study of T cells in women clearing cervical HPV infection. This table comes from immunoSEQ multiplex PCR, and its TCRdb copy is limited to in-frame clones, with some not included. This sample contains around 39,000 clones. Sequencing was done on a sample of blood buffy coat. Source of these receptors: a woman aged 18 to 75 with a cervical HPV16 infection that either progressed to CIN3+ or cleared (not recorded which).

Concerning this clone itself: The read halts 3 residues ahead of the CDR3 end, with the missing end drawn from the germline J gene. The chain combines TRBV7-2 with TRBJ2-4; D might be TRBD2 (6 bases). The CDR3 consists of 12 residues. CDR1 is SGHTA and CDR2 is FQGNSA in the germline V gene. CDR3 DNA, as far as it was read: TGTGCCAGCAGCTTTCGGAACGGGGGT. It specifies CASSFRNGG. The whole CDR3 reads CASSFRNGGQYF.

Points on this clone: Read sequence stops 3 residues before the CDR3 end, and the germline J gene provides the missing end. The V and J genes are TRBV13 and TRBJ2-1; 7 nucleotides match TRBD2. The V segment lost 2 bases and the J segment 8 bases; nucleotides outside the gene matches: 9. Germline CDR1 and CDR2: PRHDT and FYEKMQ (reference sequence). The CDR3 length is 15 residues. The CDR3 bases that were read are TGTGCCAGCAGCTTATATGGCGGGGGAGCCTATGAG. It codes for CASSLYGGGAYE. The CDR3 in its entirety is CASSLYGGGAYEQFF.

Details on this clone: The CDR3 end lies 3 residues beyond the end of the read and is filled in from the germline J gene. V usage is TRBV2 and J usage is TRBJ2-5; D might be TRBD1 (8 bases). The CDR3 sequence is 17 residues long. V was pared by 6 bases and J by 1 base, with 21 bases between. Germline lookup yields CDR1 SNHLY and CDR2 FYNNEI. This CDR3 is CASSAQGASGSQETQYF. The CDR3 bases that were read are TGTGCCAGCAGCGCCCAGGGGGCTAGCGGATCCCAAGAGACC.

In the case of this clone: The read is 3 residues too short to cover the CDR3 end, so that end is filled in from the germline J gene. The chain carries TRBV20-1 and TRBJ2-7, with TRBD2 identical over 8 bases. J lost 3 bases, V lost 1 base, and 8 bases had no gene match. Germline V gene data show CDR1 as DFQATT and CDR2 as SNEGSKA (reference sequence). The CDR3 consists of 15 residues. The CDR3 sequence is CSARVQRGPLYEQYF. The sequenced part of the CDR3 DNA is TGCAGTGCTAGAGTCCAGCGGGGGCCTCTCTACGAG.

In regard to this clone: At one end the junction does not follow the germline gene, possibly because of a read error. The read terminates 3 residues before the CDR3 end, so the remaining end is supplied by the germline J gene. The same CDR3 can be traced to other DNA sequences in this sample. The genes are TRBV2 and TRBJ1-3, with a weak D call TRBD1 (6 bases). The CDR3 loop spans 15 amino acids. Germline-derived CDR1 and CDR2 are SNHLY and FYNNEI. This CDR3 reads CASSDGQYSGNTIYF. The CDR3 DNA, read in part, is TGTGCCAGCAGTGACGGACAGTACTCTGGAAACACA.

As regards this clone: The read falls 3 residues short of the CDR3 end, and the missing part is taken from the germline J gene. The chain combines TRBV13 with TRBJ1-2; tentatively, D is TRBD1 (5 bases). CDR1 and CDR2 (germline): PRHDT, FYEKMQ (reference sequence). The CDR3 has 16 residues. V lost 2 bases, J lost 0 bases, and 13 bases lay in between. CDR3 DNA, as far as it was read: TGTGCCAGCAGCTTAAATACAGTGACAGCTAACTATGGC. It codes for CASSLNTVTANYG. The entire CDR3 protein is CASSLNTVTANYGYTF.

Of note for this clone: The observed sequence ends 3 residues before the CDR3 terminus, with the missing tail filled in from the germline J gene. The chain recombines TRBV5-5 with TRBJ2-7; perhaps TRBD2 as D (5 bases). The CDR3 covers 13 residues. Germline CDR1 and CDR2: SGHKS and YYEKEE (reference sequence). V was pared by 1 base and J by 2 bases, with 7 bases between. CDR3 sequence reads: CASSLYGAYEQYF. The CDR3 bases that were read are TGTGCCAGCAGCTTGTACGGGGCCTACGAG. Full variable domain (outside the CDR3, taken from reference TRBV5-5 and TRBJ2-7): DAGVTQSPTHLIKTRGQQVTLRCSPISGHKSVSWYQQVLGQGPQFIFQYYEKEERGRGNFPDRFSARQFPNYSSELNVNALLLGDSALYLCASSLYGAYEQYFGPGTRLTVT.

Worth noting for this clone: The CDR3 is cut off 3 residues early in the read; its end comes from the germline J gene. The rearrangement uses TRBV19 and TRBJ1-6; D uncertain. Germline V gene lookup returns CDR1 LNHDA and CDR2 SQIVND (reference sequence). There are 13 residues in the CDR3. V lost 5 bases and J lost 7, with 9 bases in between. The CDR3 DNA, read in part, is TGTGCCAGTAGTTACTTAGGGAATTCACCC. Protein sequence: CASSYLGNSP. The complete CDR3 sequence is CASSYLGNSPLHF. Looking up the rest from reference TRBV19 and TRBJ1-6 gives the full variable domain: DGGITQSPKYLFRKEGQNVTLSCEQNLNHDAMYWYRQDPGQGLRLIYYSQIVNDFQKGDIAEGYSVSREKKESFPLTVTSAQKNPTAFYLCASSYLGNSPLHFGNGTRLTVT.

As regards this clone: The CDR3 end is not reached by the read, which stops 3 residues before it; the germline J gene fills it in. The rearrangement joins TRBV30 to TRBJ1-2, with TRBD1 as a possible D gene (5 bases). Germline values: CDR1 GTSNPN, CDR2 SVGIG (reference sequence). CDR3 length equals 13 residues. V was shortened by 2 bases and J by 4 bases, with 11 bases between the two germline ends. CDR3 protein: CAWSPDSSYGYTF. CDR3 DNA (partial): TGTGCCTGGAGTCCCGACAGCTCCTATGGC.

Note on this clone: The read terminates 3 residues before the CDR3 end, so the remaining end is supplied by the germline J gene. V usage is TRBV20-1 and J usage is TRBJ2-3; 10 bases fit TRBD1. The CDR3 contains 14 residues. Germline loops: CDR1 DFQATT, CDR2 SNEGSKA (reference sequence). V trimming: 3 bases; J trimming: 1 base; junction bases outside the gene matches: 1. The CDR3 region is CSARGTGGTDTQYF. CDR3 bases read: TGCAGTGCTAGGGGGACAGGGGGCACAGATACG.

Note on this clone: Read coverage stops 3 residues before the CDR3 terminus; the germline J gene supplies the remainder. The chain couples TRBV6-4 to TRBJ2-3, with a possible D match to TRBD2 (6 bases). The CDR3 has 11 residues. CDR1 and CDR2 from the germline V gene are MRHNA and SNTAGT. Trimming cost V 8 bases and J 5 bases, with 8 bases left between them. The sequenced CDR3 bases are TGTGCCAGCGGGCGGGGAGATACG. It translates to CASGRGDT. The full CDR3 sequence reads CASGRGDTQYF.

Concerning this clone: The read ends 3 residues shy of where the CDR3 ends; the end is completed using the germline J gene. The rearrangement joins TRBV7-3 to TRBJ1-2; 11 positions agree with TRBD1. The germline CDR1 and CDR2 sequences are SGHTA and FQGTGA. The CDR3 is 15 residues long. Incomplete CDR3 DNA: TGTGCCAGCAGCTTGGACAGGGGGCCCCGCTACGAC. Its translation: CASSLDRGPRYD. The whole CDR3 protein is CASSLDRGPRYDYTF.

Measured by frequency, this clone is medium-sized. The read stops 3 residues short of the end of the CDR3; the missing end is completed from the germline J gene. The V and J genes are TRBV5-1 and TRBJ2-4, with D perhaps TRBD1 or TRBD2 (6 bases each). Trimming took off 5 bases at V and 6 bases at J, with 12 bases between the two ends. This CDR3 region has 13 residues. Germline CDR1 reads SGHRS; CDR2 reads YFSETQ. CDR3 sequence reads: CASRREDRNIQYF. Incomplete CDR3 DNA: TGCGCCAGCAGGAGGGAGGACAGAAACATT.

Points on this clone: The read comes to an end 3 residues before the CDR3 does, leaving the germline J gene to fill in the end. The gene calls are TRBV7-2 and TRBJ1-4, with a tentative D call TRBD1 (6 bases). Germline lookup yields CDR1 SGHTA and CDR2 FQGNSA. This CDR3 spans 15 amino acids. The CDR3 bases that were read are TGTGCCAGCAGCTTAGTCGCAGGGGAAAGAGGAGGA. Translating it yields CASSLVAGERGG. The whole CDR3 region reads CASSLVAGERGGLFF.